The rows below give T cell receptor beta chains drawn from one sample of a study of blood T cell repertoires in COVID-19. Assay: immunoSEQ multiplex PCR; the TCRdb copy retains only in-frame clones and omits some. The sample consists of roughly 180,000 clones, approximately 77% of them appearing once. Sequenced sample: PBMCs or T cells enriched from blood (not recorded which). The receptors come from a man aged 55 to 70 who had recovered from COVID-19. Each CDR3 is given with its conserved first and last residue. A D gene is named only where the DNA matches it firmly. Expanded clones get a size class; other rows say once, few or many, or leave the size out.

>.|16|once|TRBV18|TRBJ1-1
CASSPQKSRVNTEAFF
TGTGCCAGCTCACCACAGAAATCCAGGGTTAACACTGAAGCTTTCTTT
>.|12|once|TRBV24-1|TRBJ1-1
CATSDQREVAFF
TGTGCCACCAGTGATCAGAGGGAGGTAGCTTTCTTT
>TRBD1|16|.|TRBV19|TRBJ1-5
CASSIAGTERNQPQHF
TGTGCCAGTAGTATCGCCGGGACAGAGAGGAATCAGCCCCAGCATTTT
>.|16|.|TRBV7-3|TRBJ2-1
CASSFPGEISYNEQFF
TGTGCCAGCAGCTTCCCCGGGGAGATCTCCTACAATGAGCAGTTCTTC
>TRBD1|14|.|TRBV10-3|TRBJ1-4
CAISEGQANEKLFF
TGTGCCATCAGTGAGGGACAGGCTAATGAAAAACTGTTTTTT
>.|13|.|TRBV6-5|TRBJ1-4
CASGRDKHEKLFF
TGTGCCAGCGGCCGGGACAAACACGAAAAACTGTTTTTT
>TRBD2|17|.|TRBV5-1|TRBJ2-5
CASSLAGLAGPQETQYF
TGCGCCAGCAGCTTGGCGGGACTAGCGGGACCCCAAGAGACCCAGTACTTC
>.|17|.|TRBV21-1|TRBJ2-3
CASSTCRQGARKHTQYF
TGTGCCAGCAGCACGTGCCGACAGGGGGCGAGGAAACATACGCAGTATTTT
>TRBD1|15|.|TRBV5-1|TRBJ1-1
CASSLSGTGGTGAFF
TGCGCCAGCAGCTTGTCCGGGACAGGGGGGACGGGAGCTTTCTTT
>.|17|.|TRBV11-1|TRBJ2-2
CASSLASTGANTGELFF
TGTGCCAGCAGCTTAGCTTCGACAGGCGCGAACACCGGGGAGCTGTTTTTT
>TRBD1|16|.|TRBV11-2|TRBJ2-7
CASSRTGANRLYEQYF
TGTGCCAGCAGCCGGACAGGGGCGAACCGACTCTACGAGCAGTACTTC
>.|18|.|TRBV7-3|TRBJ2-6
CASSLRSLAFSGANVLTF
TGTGCCAGCAGCTTAAGGTCGCTAGCGTTCTCTGGGGCCAACGTCCTGACTTTC
>.|11|.|TRBV30|TRBJ1-2
CAWTGILGYTF
TGTGCCTGGACAGGGATCCTTGGCTACACCTTC
>TRBD1|13|.|TRBV10-2|TRBJ1-2
CASSQDRPSGYTF
TGCGCCAGCAGCCAGGACAGGCCTTCTGGCTACACCTTC